This is a list of T cell receptor beta chains from one sample in a study of cytomegalovirus exposure and HLA in healthy donors. Produced via immunoSEQ multiplex PCR; TCRdb's table is partial and in-frame only. The sample holds about 200,000 clones; 79% are singletons and the top ten take 3.5% to 5%. Specimen: PBMCs. All receptors come from a woman in her 30s in good health and CMV-seropositive. Both conserved end residues are part of each CDR3. A D gene is named only where the DNA matches it firmly. Not all rows give a size; the values are once, few, many and, for expanded clones, a class.

D	V	size	J	CDR3	DNA
NA	TRBV7-2	NA	TRBJ2-7	CASSSSGAYEQYF	TGTGCCAGCAGCTCCTCCGGGGCCTACGAGCAGTACTTC
TRBD2	TRBV19	NA	TRBJ2-7	CASSPTSATTGEQYF	TGTGCCAGTAGCCCGACTAGCGCAACTACGGGGGAGCAGTACTTC
NA	TRBV6-6	NA	TRBJ1-1	CASSYAGEGNTEAFF	TGTGCCAGCAGTTATGCAGGGGAGGGGAACACTGAAGCTTTCTTT
NA	TRBV6-5	few	TRBJ1-1	CASSRASGVEAFF	TGTGCCAGCAGCCGAGCCTCGGGAGTCGAAGCTTTCTTT
NA	TRBV4-2	NA	TRBJ1-2	CASSPPEAHGYTF	TGTGCCAGCAGCCCCCCCGAGGCGCATGGCTACACCTTC
TRBD2	TRBV4-1	NA	TRBJ2-1	CASSLSGGEQFF	TGCGCCAGCAGCCTTAGCGGGGGTGAGCAGTTCTTC
TRBD2	TRBV9	NA	TRBJ2-3	CASSVGGLRTDTQYF	TGTGCCAGCAGCGTAGGGGGACTACGCACAGATACGCAGTATTTT
TRBD2	TRBV2	NA	TRBJ2-7	CASSGLAIDGSYEQYF	TGTGCCAGCAGCGGACTAGCGATTGATGGGTCCTACGAGCAGTACTTC
TRBD2	TRBV12-5	NA	TRBJ2-7	CARGGLADRPYEQYF	TGTGCTAGAGGGGGACTAGCGGACCGACCCTACGAGCAGTACTTC
TRBD1	TRBV9	NA	TRBJ2-7	CASSVGTGPSEQYF	TGTGCCAGCAGCGTAGGGACAGGGCCCAGCGAGCAGTACTTC
NA	TRBV27	NA	TRBJ1-5	CASSPLMADPGDNQPQHF	TGTGCCAGCAGTCCTCTTATGGCCGATCCAGGGGACAATCAGCCCCAGCATTTT
TRBD2	TRBV30	NA	TRBJ2-3	CAWENPFSGRGTDTQYF	TGTGCCTGGGAGAACCCCTTTAGCGGGAGGGGCACAGATACGCAGTATTTT
TRBD2	TRBV6-5	NA	TRBJ2-7	CASRSSGYEQYF	TGTGCCAGCAGGTCTAGCGGATACGAGCAGTACTTC
TRBD2	TRBV4-2	NA	TRBJ2-5	CASSQGGLADAETQYF	TGTGCCAGCAGCCAAGGGGGACTAGCGGACGCAGAGACCCAGTACTTC
NA	TRBV21-1	NA	TRBJ2-3	CASSKEPKQRDRGPSTDTQYF	TGTGCCAGCAGCAAAGAGCCGAAACAAAGGGACAGGGGGCCGAGCACAGATACGCAGTATTTT
TRBD1	TRBV5-5	NA	TRBJ1-2	CASSWDRRLDGYTF	TGTGCCAGCAGCTGGGACAGGCGCCTTGATGGCTACACCTTC
TRBD1	TRBV5-5	once	TRBJ2-2	CASSFRGGRDTGELFF	TGTGCCAGCAGCTTTAGAGGGGGCAGGGACACCGGGGAGCTGTTTTTT
TRBD2	TRBV4-3	NA	TRBJ2-1	CASSQGTTSYNEQFF	TGCGCCAGCAGCCAGGGGACTACCTCCTACAATGAGCAGTTCTTC
TRBD1	TRBV4-3	NA	TRBJ2-7	CASSPGTGWYEQYF	TGCGCCAGCAGCCCGGGGACAGGGTGGTACGAGCAGTACTTC
NA	TRBV6-6	NA	TRBJ2-3	CASSPYSTDTQYF	TGTGCCAGCAGTCCCTACAGCACAGATACGCAGTATTTT
TRBD2	TRBV9	NA	TRBJ2-3	CASSVATREGQDTQYF	TGTGCCAGCAGCGTAGCTACGCGGGAGGGCCAAGATACGCAGTATTTT
TRBD2	TRBV27	NA	TRBJ2-7	CASSSPGLAGGHEQYF	TGTGCCAGCAGTTCCCCCGGGCTAGCGGGAGGGCACGAGCAGTACTTC
NA	TRBV9	NA	TRBJ2-3	CASSVDEWGLTDTQYF	TGTGCCAGCAGCGTAGATGAGTGGGGGCTGACAGATACGCAGTATTTT
NA	TRBV1	NA	TRBJ2-7	CTSSLQDNSYEQYF	TGCACCAGCAGCCTTCAGGACAACTCCTACGAGCAGTACTTC
NA	TRBV4-3	NA	TRBJ2-5	CASSQDYVRVKTQYF	TGCGCCAGCAGCCAAGATTATGTGAGGGTAAAGACCCAGTACTTC
TRBD2	TRBV7-6	NA	TRBJ2-3	CASSLATGGDTQYF	TGTGCCAGCAGCTTAGCAACGGGAGGAGATACGCAGTATTTT
NA	TRBV30	few	TRBJ2-2	CAWSVPASNTGELFF	TGTGCCTGGAGTGTTCCCGCGTCGAACACCGGGGAGCTGTTTTTT
NA	TRBV7-8	once	TRBJ1-1	CASSFSTGVDTEAFF	TGTGCCAGCAGCTTCTCGACAGGCGTGGACACTGAAGCTTTCTTT
TRBD2	TRBV6-6	NA	TRBJ2-1	CASRTGTSEPNEQFF	TGTGCCAGCAGAACCGGGACTAGCGAGCCCAATGAGCAGTTCTTC
TRBD1	TRBV15	few	TRBJ1-2	CATSRDRTYGYTF	TGTGCCACCAGCAGGGACAGGACGTATGGCTACACCTTC
NA	TRBV12-5	NA	TRBJ2-7	CASGLVLSGSPHEQYF	TGTGCTAGTGGTTTGGTACTGTCAGGGTCTCCCCACGAGCAGTACTTC
NA	TRBV5-1	few	TRBJ1-1	CASSLTGYAEAFF	TGCGCCAGCAGCTTGACGGGTTACGCTGAAGCTTTCTTT
NA	TRBV4-3	once	TRBJ2-7	CASSQGTTSGEQYF	TGCGCCAGCAGCCAAGGGACAACGTCGGGCGAGCAGTACTTC
NA	TRBV4-3	few	TRBJ1-6	CASSQPQEGEESPLHF	TGCGCCAGCAGCCAACCCCAAGAAGGGGAGGAATCACCCCTCCACTTT
TRBD2	TRBV2	NA	TRBJ2-1	CASSESSGIEQFF	TGTGCCAGCAGTGAGTCCAGCGGGATTGAGCAGTTCTTC
TRBD1	TRBV19	NA	TRBJ2-1	CASSIPGQVEQFF	TGTGCCAGTAGTATCCCGGGACAGGTTGAGCAGTTCTTC
TRBD2	TRBV5-4	NA	TRBJ2-7	CASSQPGLAGGEQYF	TGTGCCAGCAGCCAACCGGGACTAGCGGGAGGTGAGCAGTACTTC
NA	TRBV6-5	NA	TRBJ1-2	CASSYGNREGYTF	TGTGCCAGCAGTTACGGAAACAGGGAAGGCTACACCTTC
TRBD1	TRBV10-2	NA	TRBJ2-7	CASRRQGVFDEQYF	TGCGCCAGCAGGAGACAGGGGGTATTTGACGAGCAGTACTTC
NA	TRBV6-5	NA	TRBJ1-4	CASSYSPGSTNEKLFF	TGTGCCAGCAGTTACTCGCCAGGGTCAACTAATGAAAAACTGTTTTTT
TRBD1	TRBV27	NA	TRBJ1-5	CASNHPPDRVRNPFNQPQHF	TGTGCCAGCAACCACCCCCCCGACAGGGTCCGGAATCCATTTAATCAGCCCCAGCATTTT